The rows below give T cell receptor beta chains drawn from one sample of a study of T-cell memory formation after mild COVID-19. Each CDR3 protein gets one entry after TCRdb re-called the 5' RACE reads with MiXCR. The data contain some 120,000 distinct CDR3 sequences, about 15% of them seen just once; the ten biggest clones take up approximately 14%. Sequenced input: PBMCs or a T cell subset sorted from them (not recorded which). All receptors come from an adult woman who had mild COVID-19 (a few samples of this study predate the infection). Cell type and time point are not known. Both conserved end residues are part of each CDR3. The order of the fields is V gene, clone size, CDR3 length, D gene, J gene, CDR3 protein, CDR3 DNA. A D gene is named only where the DNA matches it firmly. Size is omitted from some rows. Given values are once, few, many or a class for expanded clones.

TRBV10-3,few,11,NA,TRBJ2-3,CAISGRDTQYF,TGTGCCATCAGTGGACGGGATACGCAGTATTTT
TRBV19,NA,12,TRBD1,TRBJ2-7,CATRDRTYEQYF,TGTGCCACCCGGGACAGGACCTACGAGCAGTACTTC
TRBV5-1,NA,15,NA,TRBJ1-6,CASSLRGEGYSPLHF,TGCGCCAGCAGCTTGAGGGGCGAGGGGTATTCACCCCTCCACTTT
TRBV5-1,few,18,TRBD1,TRBJ1-1,CASSYYGQAGPTNTEAFF,TGCGCCAGCAGCTACTACGGACAGGCAGGACCAACGAACACTGAAGCTTTCTTT
TRBV3-1,few,14,NA,TRBJ2-1,CASSQPLSDDEQFF,TGTGCCAGCAGCCAGCCTCTCAGCGACGATGAGCAGTTCTTC
TRBV6-2/TRBV6-3,NA,14,NA,TRBJ1-1,CASSYIPDDSEAFF,TGTGCCAGCAGTTATATCCCGGATGACAGTGAAGCTTTCTTT
TRBV6-5,few,17,NA,TRBJ2-7,CASSYSRTRRGPAEQYF,TGTGCCAGCAGTTACTCGAGGACCCGCAGGGGTCCGGCCGAGCAGTACTTC
TRBV5-1,few,12,NA,TRBJ2-1,CASSFQDNEQFF,TGCGCCAGCAGCTTCCAAGACAATGAGCAGTTCTTC
TRBV5-4,NA,17,TRBD2,TRBJ2-3,CASSLDDRLAVTDTQYF,TGTGCCAGCAGCTTGGACGACCGACTAGCGGTCACAGATACGCAGTATTTT
TRBV20-1,NA,14,TRBD2,TRBJ2-7,CSAKAGGRRDEQYF,TGCAGTGCCAAAGCGGGGGGTCGACGTGACGAGCAGTACTTC
TRBV20-1,NA,13,NA,TRBJ2-1,CSARDPMANEQFF,TGCAGTGCTAGAGACCCGATGGCCAATGAGCAGTTCTTC
TRBV28,few,14,NA,TRBJ2-7,CASSLYRGAYEQYF,TGTGCCAGCAGTTTATATAGGGGGGCCTACGAGCAGTACTTC
TRBV7-3,NA,13,TRBD1,TRBJ2-4,CASALGQKNIQYF,TGTGCCAGCGCGTTGGGACAGAAAAACATTCAGTACTTC
TRBV14,NA,15,NA,TRBJ1-1,CASSQAGRPNTEAFF,TGTGCCAGCAGCCAAGCCGGGCGGCCGAACACTGAAGCTTTCTTT
TRBV9,NA,14,TRBD1,TRBJ2-7,CASSLTGARYEQYF,TGTGCCAGCAGCTTGACAGGGGCCCGCTACGAGCAGTACTTC
TRBV3-1,NA,13,NA,TRBJ2-3,CASSQSRPDTQYF,TGTGCCAGCAGCCAATCCCGCCCGGATACGCAGTATTTT
TRBV4-1,few,17,NA,TRBJ2-3,CASSLFPHGGDTDTQYF,TGCGCCAGCAGCCTCTTCCCGCACGGGGGAGACACAGATACGCAGTATTTT
TRBV29-1,few,14,TRBD1,TRBJ2-1,CSPVSGQGAGEQFF,TGCAGCCCGGTCTCGGGACAGGGTGCAGGGGAGCAGTTCTTC
TRBV20-1,NA,13,NA,TRBJ1-2,CSAKERGRSGYTF,TGCAGTGCTAAGGAGCGGGGGCGCTCTGGCTACACCTTC
TRBV9,few,15,TRBD1,TRBJ1-6,CASSAGGSYNSPLHF,TGTGCCAGCAGCGCAGGGGGCTCCTATAATTCACCCCTCCACTTT
TRBV25-1,NA,12,TRBD1,TRBJ2-1,CASRPDRGEQFF,TGTGCCAGCAGACCCGACAGGGGTGAGCAGTTCTTC
TRBV29-1,many,15,TRBD2,TRBJ2-1,CSVLAEVSSYNEQFF,TGCAGCGTTCTAGCGGAAGTAAGCTCCTACAATGAGCAGTTCTTC
TRBV19,NA,16,TRBD2,TRBJ2-7,CASSIMTSGLPLEQYF,TGTGCCAGTAGTATCATGACTAGCGGGCTACCCCTCGAGCAGTACTTC
TRBV12-3/TRBV12-4,few,14,NA,TRBJ2-7,CASGQTLRLDEQYF,TGTGCCAGCGGGCAGACGTTAAGGCTCGACGAGCAGTACTTC
TRBV4-2,NA,16,TRBD1,TRBJ2-2,CASRLWQGADTGELFF,TGTGCCAGTCGCCTGTGGCAGGGGGCTGACACCGGGGAGCTGTTTTTT
TRBV20-1,NA,15,TRBD1,TRBJ1-6,CSASPSRDRSSPLHF,TGCAGTGCTAGCCCCTCGAGGGACAGGAGTTCACCCCTCCACTTT
TRBV11-2,few,13,NA,TRBJ2-5,CASSLEAAGTQYF,TGTGCCAGCAGCTTAGAAGCAGCGGGGACCCAGTACTTC
TRBV7-2,few,17,TRBD2,TRBJ2-1,CASSLDLREGLYNEQFF,TGTGCCAGCAGCTTAGACTTGCGGGAGGGACTCTACAATGAGCAGTTCTTC
TRBV5-1,NA,11,NA,TRBJ1-2,CASSLGYGYTF,TGCGCCAGCAGCTTGGGCTATGGCTACACCTTC
TRBV3-1,few,14,NA,TRBJ1-1,CASSQGKWGFEAFF,TGTGCCAGCAGCCAAGGAAAGTGGGGATTCGAAGCTTTCTTT
TRBV2,NA,16,TRBD1,TRBJ2-3,CASSPKTGGARDTQYF,TGTGCCAGCAGCCCCAAGACAGGGGGCGCAAGAGATACGCAGTATTTT
TRBV6-5,medium-sized,15,NA,TRBJ2-3,CASSYSTGDGDTQYF,TGTGCCAGCAGTTACTCGACCGGGGATGGGGATACGCAGTATTTT
TRBV7-9,NA,15,NA,TRBJ2-5,CASSYSGPRQETQYF,TGTGCCAGCAGCTACTCAGGGCCCCGACAGGAGACCCAGTACTTC
TRBV14,many,14,TRBD1,TRBJ1-1,CASRPGTGSTEAFF,TGTGCCAGCAGGCCCGGGACAGGGAGCACTGAAGCTTTCTTT
TRBV24-1,NA,15,TRBD1,TRBJ2-3,CATSDPDRAGRTQYF,TGTGCCACCAGTGATCCGGACAGGGCCGGTCGGACGCAGTATTTT
TRBV14,NA,13,NA,TRBJ1-2,CASSQDTGYGYTF,TGTGCCAGCAGCCAAGATACAGGCTATGGCTACACCTTC
TRBV3-1,NA,14,TRBD1,TRBJ2-7,CASTQGHRGYEQYF,TGTGCCAGCACCCAAGGGCACAGGGGGTACGAGCAGTACTTC
TRBV5-1,many,14,TRBD1,TRBJ1-6,CASSPGQGDSPLHF,TGCGCCAGCAGCCCAGGACAGGGGGATTCACCCCTCCACTTT
TRBV7-9,few,15,TRBD1,TRBJ2-3,CASSLGDRARDTQYF,TGTGCCAGCAGCTTAGGGGACAGGGCACGAGATACGCAGTATTTT
TRBV5-1,NA,16,TRBD1,TRBJ1-2,CASSQATGQGNYGYTF,TGCGCCAGCAGCCAAGCTACCGGACAGGGAAACTATGGCTACACCTTC
TRBV5-1,few,15,NA,TRBJ2-3,CASSFTDRRTDTQYF,TGCGCCAGCAGCTTCACCGACAGGCGCACAGATACGCAGTATTTT